This T cell receptor (beta chain) came from a study of blood T cell repertoires in COVID-19. As for the study in general: Samples came from the United States, Italy and Spain, spanning acute and convalescent COVID-19.

The protocol was immunoSEQ multiplex PCR, while the TCRdb copy is restricted to in-frame clones and leaves out a portion. The sample holds a few hundred thousand clones, about 86% seen once. This CDR3 is built from 17 residues. Losses at the gene ends were 0 bases for V and 3 bases for J; bases not matched to a gene: 5. CDR1 is SGHDN and CDR2 is FVKESK in the germline V gene. This chain connects TRBV14 to TRBJ2-3, with 11 positions matching TRBD2. The TCR was taken from an older woman with COVID-19, enrolled during active disease. The sequencing sample was made of peripheral blood. In DNA, the CDR3 is TGTGCCAGCAGCCAAGATCCCTCTAGCGGGGGGACAGATACGCAGTATTTT. Translation: CASSQDPSSGGTDTQYF.